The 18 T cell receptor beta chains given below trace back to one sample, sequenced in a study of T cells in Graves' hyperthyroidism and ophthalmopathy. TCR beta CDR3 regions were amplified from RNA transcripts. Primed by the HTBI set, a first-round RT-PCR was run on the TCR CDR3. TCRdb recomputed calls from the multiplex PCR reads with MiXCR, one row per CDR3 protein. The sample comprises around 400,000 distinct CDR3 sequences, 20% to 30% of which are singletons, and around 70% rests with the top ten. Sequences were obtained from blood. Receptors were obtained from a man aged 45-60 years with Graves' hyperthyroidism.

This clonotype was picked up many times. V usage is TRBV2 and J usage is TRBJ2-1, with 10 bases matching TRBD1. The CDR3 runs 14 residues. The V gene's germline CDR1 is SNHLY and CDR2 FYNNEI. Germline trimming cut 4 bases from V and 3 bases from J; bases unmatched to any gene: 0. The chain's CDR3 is CASSGTGGYNEQFF. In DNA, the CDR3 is TGTGCCAGCAGTGGGACAGGGGGCTACAATGAGCAGTTCTTC.

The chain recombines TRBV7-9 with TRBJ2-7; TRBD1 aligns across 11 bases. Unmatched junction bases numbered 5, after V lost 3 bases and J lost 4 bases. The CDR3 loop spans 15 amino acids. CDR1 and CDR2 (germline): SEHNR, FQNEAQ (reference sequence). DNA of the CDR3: TGTGCCAGCAGCTTTTCCGGGACAGGGGGGTACGAGCAGTACTTC. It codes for CASSFSGTGGYEQYF.

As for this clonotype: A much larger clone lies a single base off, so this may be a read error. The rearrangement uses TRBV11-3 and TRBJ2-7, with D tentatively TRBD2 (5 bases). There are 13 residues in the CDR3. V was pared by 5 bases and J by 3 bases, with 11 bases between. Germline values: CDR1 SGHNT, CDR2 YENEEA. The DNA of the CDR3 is TGTGCCAGCAGCGACGGGGTAGTCTACGAGCAGTACTTC. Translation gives CASSDGVVYEQYF.

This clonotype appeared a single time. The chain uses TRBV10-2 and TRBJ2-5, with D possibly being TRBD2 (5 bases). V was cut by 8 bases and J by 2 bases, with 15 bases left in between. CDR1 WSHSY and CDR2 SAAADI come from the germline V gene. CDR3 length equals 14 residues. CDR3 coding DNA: TGCGCCAGCTATAAACCGGGATCTCAAGAGACCCAGTACTTC. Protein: CASYKPGSQETQYF.

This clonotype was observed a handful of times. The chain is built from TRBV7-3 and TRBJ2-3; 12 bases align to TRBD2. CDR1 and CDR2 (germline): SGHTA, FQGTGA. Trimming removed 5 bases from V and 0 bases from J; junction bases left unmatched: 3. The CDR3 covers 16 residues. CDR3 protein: CASSIGLAGSTDTQYF. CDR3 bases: TGTGCCAGCAGCATCGGACTAGCGGGGAGCACAGATACGCAGTATTTT.

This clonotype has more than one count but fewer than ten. CDR3 nucleotides: TGTGCCAGCAGCCCGCTGGCGACCCGAGCTGGAAACACCATATATTTT. It specifies CASSPLATRAGNTIYF. The chain couples TRBV3-1 to TRBJ1-3; D ambiguous. Germline CDR1 and CDR2: LGHDT and YNNKEL (reference sequence). With 4 bases removed from V and 2 bases from J, the gap between germline ends came to 15 bases. This CDR3 contains 16 residues.

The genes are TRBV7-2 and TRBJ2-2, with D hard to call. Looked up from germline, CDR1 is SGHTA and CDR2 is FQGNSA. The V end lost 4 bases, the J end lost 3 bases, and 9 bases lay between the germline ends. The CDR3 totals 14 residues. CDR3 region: CASSSRVDTGELFF. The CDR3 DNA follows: TGTGCCAGCAGCTCCCGAGTGGACACCGGGGAGCTGTTTTTT.

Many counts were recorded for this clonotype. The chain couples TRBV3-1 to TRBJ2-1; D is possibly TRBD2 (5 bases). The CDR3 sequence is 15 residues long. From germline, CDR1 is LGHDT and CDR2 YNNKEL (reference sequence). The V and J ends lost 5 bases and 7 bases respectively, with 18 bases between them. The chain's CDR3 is CASSSRGFLKNEQFF. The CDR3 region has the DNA TGTGCCAGCAGCTCACGCGGGTTTTTGAAGAATGAGCAGTTCTTC.

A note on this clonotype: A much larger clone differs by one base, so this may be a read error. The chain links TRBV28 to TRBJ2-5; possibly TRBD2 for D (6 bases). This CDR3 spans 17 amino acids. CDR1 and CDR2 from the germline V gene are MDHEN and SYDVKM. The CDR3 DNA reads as TGTGCCAGCACTCCCCTCCTAGGCCAAGGAGGGGAGGAGACCCGGTACTTC. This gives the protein CASTPLLGQGGEETRYF.

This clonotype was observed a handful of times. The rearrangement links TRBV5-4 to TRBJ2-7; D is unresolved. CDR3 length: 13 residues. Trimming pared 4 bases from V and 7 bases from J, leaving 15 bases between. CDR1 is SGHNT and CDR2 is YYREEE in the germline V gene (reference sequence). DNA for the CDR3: TGTGCCAGCAGCCTCCGTCGGGTGGGGGAGCAGTACTTC. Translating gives CASSLRRVGEQYF.

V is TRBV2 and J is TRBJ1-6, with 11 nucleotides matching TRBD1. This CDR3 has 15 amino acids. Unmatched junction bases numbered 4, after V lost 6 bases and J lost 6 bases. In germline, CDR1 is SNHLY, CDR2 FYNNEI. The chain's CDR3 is CASRKGTGGNSPLHF. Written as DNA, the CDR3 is TGTGCCAGCAGGAAGGGGACAGGGGGTAATTCACCCCTCCACTTT.

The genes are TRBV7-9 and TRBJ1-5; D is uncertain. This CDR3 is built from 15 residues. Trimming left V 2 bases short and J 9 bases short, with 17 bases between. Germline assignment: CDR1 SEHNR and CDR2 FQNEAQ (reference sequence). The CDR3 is CASSLRARGFRPQHF. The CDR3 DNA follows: TGTGCCAGCAGCTTAAGGGCGAGAGGTTTTCGGCCCCAGCATTTT.

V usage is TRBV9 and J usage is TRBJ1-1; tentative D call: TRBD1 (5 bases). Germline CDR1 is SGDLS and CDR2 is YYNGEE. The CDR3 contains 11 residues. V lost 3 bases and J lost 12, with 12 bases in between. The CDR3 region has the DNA TGTGCCAGCAGCGAGGGGAGGGGAACTTTCTTT. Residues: CASSEGRGTFF.

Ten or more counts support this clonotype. The CDR3 DNA reads as TGTGCCAGCACCCTAAGGGCAGGTCCGGACTACGAGCAGTACTTC. It is translated as CASTLRAGPDYEQYF. The chain links TRBV2 to TRBJ2-7; no definite D call. V lost 7 bases, J lost 3 bases, and 19 bases lay in between. Germline CDR1 SNHLY, CDR2 FYNNEI. The CDR3 is made up of 15 amino acids. The entire variable domain, with the rest obtained from reference TRBV2 and TRBJ2-7, is as follows: EPEVTQTPSHQVTQMGQEVILRCVPISNHLYFYWYRQILGQKVEFLVSFYNNEISEKSEIFDDQFSVERPDGSNFTLKIRSTKLEDSAMYFCASTLRAGPDYEQYFGPGTRLTVT.

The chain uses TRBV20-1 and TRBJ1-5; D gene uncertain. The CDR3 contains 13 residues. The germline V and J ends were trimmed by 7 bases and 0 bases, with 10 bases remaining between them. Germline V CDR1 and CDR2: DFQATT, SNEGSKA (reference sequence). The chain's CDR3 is CSVGAGSNQPQHF. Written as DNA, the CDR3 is TGCAGTGTAGGAGCGGGTAGCAATCAGCCCCAGCATTTT.

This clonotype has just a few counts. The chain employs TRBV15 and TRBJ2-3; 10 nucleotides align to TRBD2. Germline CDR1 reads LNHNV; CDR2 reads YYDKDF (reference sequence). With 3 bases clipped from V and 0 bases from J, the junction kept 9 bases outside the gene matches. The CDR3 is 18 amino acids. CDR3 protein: CATSRSLLAGPSTDTQYF. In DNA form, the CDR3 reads TGTGCCACCAGCAGGAGCCTACTAGCGGGGCCCAGCACAGATACGCAGTATTTT.

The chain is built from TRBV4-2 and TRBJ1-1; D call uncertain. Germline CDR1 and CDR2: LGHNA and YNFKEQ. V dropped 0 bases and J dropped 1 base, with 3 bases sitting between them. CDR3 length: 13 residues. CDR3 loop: CASSQEQNTEAFF. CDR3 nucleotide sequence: TGTGCCAGCAGCCAAGAACAGAACACTGAAGCTTTCTTT.

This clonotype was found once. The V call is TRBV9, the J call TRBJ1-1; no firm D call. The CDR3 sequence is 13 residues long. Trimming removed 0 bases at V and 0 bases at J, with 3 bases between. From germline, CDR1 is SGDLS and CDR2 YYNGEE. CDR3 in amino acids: CASSVDLNTEAFF. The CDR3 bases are TGTGCCAGCAGCGTAGACCTGAACACTGAAGCTTTCTTT. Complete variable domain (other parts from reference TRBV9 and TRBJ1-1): DSGVTQTPKHLITATGQRVTLRCSPRSGDLSVYWYQQSLDQGLQFLIQYYNGEERAKGNILERFSAQQFPDLHSELNLSSLELGDSALYFCASSVDLNTEAFFGQGTRLTVV.